The text below deals with one T cell receptor beta chain. Clones were sequenced by immunoSEQ multiplex PCR, and TCRdb holds only the in-frame ones, with some missing. The sample lists some 60,000 clones; roughly 91% were seen once. This CDR3 comprises 14 residues. CDR1 is SGHVS, CDR2 FQNEAQ, per germline. The V end lost 2 bases, the J end lost 7 bases, and 15 bases lay between the germline ends. These data belong to a study of technical replicates of blood from several donors. The sequenced material came from PBMCs. The receptor's source is a human donor in good health. Some clones in this sample may be carry-over from other donors' samples. The chain couples TRBV7-8 to TRBJ2-7; maybe TRBD1 (5 bases). The CDR3: CASSLPLGLGEQYF. DNA of the CDR3: TGTGCCAGCAGCTTACCGCTGGGGCTAGGGGAGCAGTACTTC.